These 10 T cell receptor beta chains came from one sample sequenced in a study of blood T cell repertoires in COVID-19 (dated by TCRdb to about 2020). Libraries came from the immunoSEQ multiplex PCR assay. The immuneACCESS repertoire file appears here via TCRdb, limited to in-frame rearrangements. These files lack a portion of the clones; in checked studies, under half of the deficit traces to unresolved V genes, and the cause of the others is not known. The sample yields 250,000 to 350,000 clones; about four fifths were counted once. Over 1.3% of the sample comes from the top ten. The source material was peripheral blood. The receptors originated from a human donor with COVID-19, enrolled during active disease. The donor label of this sample is uncertain.

This chain links TRBV12-3 or TRBV12-4 with TRBJ1-5; no firm D call. Trimming removed 3 bases at V and 5 bases at J, with 5 bases between. The CDR3 extends over 12 amino acids. The CDR3 is CASSFGDQPQHF. DNA of the CDR3: TGTGCCAGCAGTTTCGGGGATCAGCCCCAGCATTTT.

The V and J genes are TRBV28 and TRBJ1-2; TRBD1 agrees at 7 bases. Germline values: CDR1 MDHEN, CDR2 SYDVKM. V gave up 2 bases and J gave up 0 bases; unmatched junction bases: 6. The CDR3 has 16 residues. In DNA form, the CDR3 reads TGTGCCAGCAGTTTACTTTCAGGGGGAACTAACTATGGCTACACCTTC. This encodes CASSLLSGGTNYGYTF.

The J gene is TRBJ2-2, the V gene TRBV19; D may be TRBD1 (6 bases). V shed 3 bases and J shed 5 bases, with 10 bases lying between them. This CDR3 spans 14 amino acids. CDR1 and CDR2 from the germline V gene are LNHDA and SQIVND (reference sequence). The CDR3 reads CASSMGARTGELFF. The CDR3 DNA sequence: TGTGCCAGTAGTATGGGGGCCAGGACCGGGGAGCTGTTTTTT.

This chain connects TRBV3-1 (or the pseudogene TRBV3-2) to TRBJ2-1, with 10 bases matching TRBD2. Germline CDR1 and CDR2: LGHDT and YNNKEL (reference sequence). The CDR3 runs 15 residues. Losses at the gene ends were 8 bases for V and 7 bases for J; bases not matched to a gene: 11. CDR3 in amino acids: CASGPSGRWSNEQFF. CDR3 sequence (DNA): TGTGCCAGCGGACCTAGCGGGAGATGGAGTAATGAGCAGTTCTTC.

V is TRBV13 and J is TRBJ2-7; D is ambiguous. The ends were cut back, 6 bases at V and 6 bases at J, with 12 bases in the middle. Germline CDR1 and CDR2: PRHDT and FYEKMQ (reference sequence). This CDR3 contains 12 residues. This CDR3 reads CASSLLTGEQYF. CDR3 bases: TGTGCCAGCAGTTTATTGACGGGCGAGCAGTACTTC.

The chain joins TRBV5-1 to TRBJ2-2; perhaps TRBD2 as D (6 bases). The CDR3 contains 16 residues. The germline V gene encodes CDR1 SGHRS and CDR2 YFSETQ. With 6 bases removed from V and 5 bases from J, the gap between germline ends came to 20 bases. The CDR3 protein is CASTRGMSQGTGELFF. The CDR3 DNA follows: TGCGCCAGCACCCGGGGGATGTCTCAAGGAACCGGGGAGCTGTTTTTT.

The CDR3 loop is CASSQDRRNEQFF. CDR3 sequence (DNA): TGTGCCAGCAGCCAGGACAGACGCAATGAGCAGTTCTTC. This chain joins TRBV7-2 and TRBJ2-1, with D perhaps TRBD1 (6 bases). The CDR3 extends over 13 amino acids. Germline loops: CDR1 SGHTA, CDR2 FQGNSA. V shed 5 bases and J shed 6 bases, with 11 bases lying between them.

This chain joins TRBV18 and TRBJ1-1; maybe TRBD1 (6 bases). This CDR3 region has 16 residues. Between the trimmed V and J ends, which lost 3 bases and 4 bases, there was a span of 18 bases. The V gene's germline CDR1 is KGHSH and CDR2 LQKENI. The CDR3 DNA is TGTGCCAGCTCACCGATTTCCGACAGGACGGGCACTGAAGCTTTCTTT. The encoded protein is CASSPISDRTGTEAFF.

In this sample, this clone turned up a few times. The V gene is TRBV10-3, the J gene TRBJ2-1, with TRBD2 matching over 11 bases. Trimming cost V 4 bases and J 6 bases; bases outside gene matches: 8. The germline gives CDR1 ENHRY, CDR2 SYGVKD. This CDR3 comprises 16 residues. The CDR3 DNA reads as TGTGCCATCAGTGTACTAGCGGGAGAGGCGGTCAATGAGCAGTTCTTC. It yields the protein CAISVLAGEAVNEQFF.

This clone showed up just a few times. V gene TRBV5-6 combines with J gene TRBJ1-5, with D maybe TRBD1 (6 bases). The germline V gene has CDR1 SGHDT and CDR2 YYEEEE. The CDR3 runs 15 residues. V shed 3 bases and J shed 5 bases, with 15 bases lying between them. As DNA, the CDR3 is TGTGCCAGCAGCTCGCTCGGGACACCGGATCAGCCCCAGCATTTT. This encodes CASSSLGTPDQPQHF.